This TCR beta chain was found in a study of T-cell reconstitution after alpha-beta-depleted transplantation in children. V was clipped by 2 bases and J by 4 bases, with 15 bases between them. The CDR3 length is 15 residues. Germline CDR1 SGHRS, CDR2 YFSETQ. A library of TCRbeta sequences, prepared with unique molecular identifiers, was generated. From the PCR reads, TCRdb called clonotypes with MiXCR, one entry per CDR3 protein. Of under 450,000 distinct CDR3 sequences in the sample, about 16% were seen once. This clonotype was observed a handful of times. This receptor was identified in a boy in the first two years of life who had a stem cell transplant for Wiskott-Aldrich syndrome, so the T cells may come from the graft donor. This sample comprised PBMCs, mostly from graft donor cells, obtained 360 days after TCRalphabeta/CD19-depleted stem cell transplant. The chain is built from TRBV5-1 and TRBJ2-5; tentatively, D is TRBD1 or TRBD2 (5 bases each). The CDR3 reads CASSLSPGQRETQYF. Written as DNA, the CDR3 is TGCGCCAGCAGCTTATCACCGGGGCAAAGAGAGACCCAGTACTTC.